Shown below are 27 T cell receptor beta chains from a single sample sequenced in a study of shared clonotypes between healthy human individuals. Assay: immunoSEQ multiplex PCR; the TCRdb copy retains only in-frame clones and omits some. The sample has about 2.4 million clones, more than 80% seen once; the top ten hold around 0.14%. The specimen sequenced was naive CD4+ T cells sorted from blood. Sample subset: CD45RA+ positively selected. These receptors originate from a man aged 18-30 years in good health.

V usage is TRBV7-2 and J usage is TRBJ2-5, with a possible D match to TRBD1 (6 bases). The germline gives CDR1 SGHTA, CDR2 FQGNSA. The CDR3 length is 14 residues. V was cut by 5 bases and J by 4 bases, with 14 bases left in between. The CDR3 sequence is CASSPMGAGETQYF. DNA of the CDR3: TGTGCCAGCAGCCCGATGGGGGCGGGAGAGACCCAGTACTTC. Complete variable domain (other parts from reference TRBV7-2 and TRBJ2-5): GAGVSQSPSNKVTEKGKDVELRCDPISGHTALYWYRQSLGQGLEFLIYFQGNSAPDKSGLPSDRFSAERTGGSVSTLTIQRTQQEDSAVYLCASSPMGAGETQYFGPGTRLLVL.

The chain employs TRBV5-3 and TRBJ2-7; 8 bases are a match to TRBD1. TRBV5-3 is an ORF; its function is uncertain. The V and J ends lost 2 bases and 1 base, in that order; junction bases with no gene match: 8. This CDR3 comprises 16 residues. CDR3 coding DNA: TGTGCCAGAAGCTTCTTTACAGGGGGTAAGTCCTACGAGCAGTACTTC. Translation gives CARSFFTGGKSYEQYF.

This chain connects TRBV14 to TRBJ2-3; possibly TRBD2 for D (6 bases). Germline V gene data show CDR1 as SGHDN and CDR2 as FVKESK. The CDR3 covers 13 residues. With 7 bases removed from V and 0 bases from J, the gap between germline ends came to 8 bases. CDR3 protein: CASMLASTDTQYF. In nucleotides, the CDR3 is TGTGCCAGCATGCTAGCGAGCACAGATACGCAGTATTTT.

This CDR3 reads CASSLGQGVYEQYF. As DNA, the CDR3 is TGTGCCAGCAGCTTGGGACAGGGAGTATACGAGCAGTACTTC. The chain is built from TRBV5-6 and TRBJ2-7, with 7 bases aligning to TRBD1. CDR1 and CDR2 from the germline V gene are SGHDT and YYEEEE. The CDR3 consists of 14 residues. V trimming: 0 bases; J trimming: 4 bases; junction bases outside the gene matches: 4.

This rearrangement joins TRBV11-2 to TRBJ2-7; possible D gene TRBD2, 6 bases. This CDR3 spans 15 amino acids. Germline CDR1 and CDR2: SGHAT and FQNNGV. V was shortened by 8 bases and J by 0 bases, with 17 bases between the two germline ends. This chain's CDR3 is CASSPRAGSSYEQYF. The CDR3 DNA sequence: TGTGCCAGCTCGCCCCGGGCGGGAAGCTCCTACGAGCAGTACTTC.

This clone was detected only once. The sample has other DNA sequences that encode this CDR3 too. The chain links TRBV9 to TRBJ2-3; D not certain. The germline gives CDR1 SGDLS, CDR2 YYNGEE. This CDR3 has 14 amino acids. V was clipped by 4 bases and J by 2 bases, with 11 bases between them. For the CDR3, the DNA is TGTGCCAGCAGCCCCCGACTGGACACAGATACGCAGTATTTT. Protein: CASSPRLDTDTQYF.

This chain joins TRBV10-3 and TRBJ2-7, with 8 bases aligning to TRBD1. The J segment lost 6 bases and the V segment lost 2 bases, leaving 12 bases of the junction unmatched. The CDR3 contains 16 residues. Germline CDR1 and CDR2: ENHRY and SYGVKD. The CDR3 loop is CAISEGVSGGMSEQYF. The CDR3 nucleotides are TGTGCCATCAGTGAGGGGGTGTCAGGGGGCATGTCCGAGCAGTACTTC.

This chain joins TRBV9 and TRBJ2-1; D possibly matches TRBD1 or TRBD2 (6 bases each). The CDR3 is 16 amino acids. The germline V gene encodes CDR1 SGDLS and CDR2 YYNGEE. Trimming stripped 2 bases from V and 2 bases from J, with 14 bases between. In DNA, the CDR3 is TGTGCCAGCAGCGTTCGAGGGGGGCCACCCTACAATGAGCAGTTCTTC. Translating it yields CASSVRGGPPYNEQFF.

This clone was counted a single time. J is TRBJ1-4 and V is TRBV19; D may be TRBD1 (5 bases). CDR1 and CDR2 (germline): LNHDA, SQIVND (reference sequence). This CDR3 is built from 13 residues. Between the trimmed V and J ends, which lost 3 bases and 8 bases, there was a span of 10 bases. CDR3 bases: TGTGCCAGTAGTATCAGGGTTAAGGAAAAACTGTTTTTT. This translates into CASSIRVKEKLFF.

The rearrangement links TRBV6-5 to TRBJ2-5, with D unclear. CDR1 and CDR2 (germline): MNHEY, SVGAGI. V was trimmed by 7 bases and J by 3 bases, leaving 18 bases between them. The CDR3 runs 15 residues. The CDR3 DNA reads as TGTGCCAGCACCCAAGATGGACGGGCTGAAGAGACCCAGTACTTC. Protein product: CASTQDGRAEETQYF.

The rearrangement links TRBV6-1 to TRBJ1-1, with no clear D. Per germline, CDR1 MNHNS and CDR2 SASEGT. V was pared by 10 bases and J by 6 bases, with 21 bases between. The CDR3 has 14 amino acids. The CDR3 DNA reads as TGTGCCACCGACCCCCAGCAGTTAGGCTCTGAAGCTTTCTTT. Amino acids: CATDPQQLGSEAFF.

This chain links TRBV7-2 with TRBJ2-5; possibly TRBD2 for D (5 bases). The CDR3 contains 14 residues. CDR1 is SGHTA and CDR2 is FQGNSA in the germline V gene. Trimming took off 2 bases at V and 1 base at J, with 8 bases between the two ends. The CDR3 region has the DNA TGTGCCAGCAGCTTAATGGCGGGCCAAGAGACCCAGTACTTC. Protein: CASSLMAGQETQYF. Together with reference TRBV7-2 and TRBJ2-5, the CDR3 gives the full variable domain: GAGVSQSPSNKVTEKGKDVELRCDPISGHTALYWYRQSLGQGLEFLIYFQGNSAPDKSGLPSDRFSAERTGGSVSTLTIQRTQQEDSAVYLCASSLMAGQETQYFGPGTRLLVL.

This clone was seen only once. The CDR3 nucleotides read TGCGCCAGCAGCCCGCCAGGACTAGCGGCCTCCTACGAGCAGTACTTC. Translation: CASSPPGLAASYEQYF. The chain employs TRBV5-1 and TRBJ2-7; TRBD2 agrees at 10 bases. After removal of 4 bases from V and 0 bases from J, the junction contained 7 bases not matched to a gene. From germline, CDR1 is SGHRS and CDR2 YFSETQ. There are 16 residues in the CDR3.

The gene calls are TRBV12-5 and TRBJ1-2, with D hard to call. CDR3 size: 12 residues. Trimming left V 6 bases short and J 8 bases short, with 13 bases between. The germline V gene has CDR1 LGHNT and CDR2 FRNRAP. The CDR3 loop reads CASGYPRGGYTF. The CDR3 DNA sequence: TGTGCTAGTGGGTACCCGAGAGGGGGCTACACCTTC.

The chain carries TRBV9 and TRBJ2-5; 13 bases map to TRBD2. With 4 bases clipped from V and 4 bases from J, the junction kept 4 bases outside the gene matches. The CDR3 spans 15 residues. CDR1 SGDLS and CDR2 YYNGEE come from the germline V gene. The CDR3 nucleotides read TGTGCCAGCAGCTCCCGACTAGCGGGAGGAGAGACCCAGTACTTC. Protein: CASSSRLAGGETQYF.

The chain has TRBV5-1 and TRBJ2-5; 7 nucleotides match TRBD1. Germline V CDR1 and CDR2: SGHRS, YFSETQ. The CDR3 totals 14 residues. V was clipped by 6 bases and J by 5 bases; unmatched bases: 10. The CDR3, as DNA: TGCGCCAGCACCCCGACAGGGCCTACGGAGACCCAGTACTTC. This sequence encodes CASTPTGPTETQYF.

The rearrangement uses TRBV11-2 and TRBJ2-5, with unresolved D. This CDR3 has 14 residues. Germline CDR1 SGHAT, CDR2 FQNNGV. The germline V and J ends were trimmed by 1 base and 5 bases, with 11 bases remaining between them. The CDR3 loop reads CASSLVTGSETQYF. CDR3 DNA: TGTGCCAGCAGCTTAGTCACCGGGTCGGAGACCCAGTACTTC. Full variable domain (outside the CDR3, taken from reference TRBV11-2 and TRBJ2-5): EAGVAQSPRYKIIEKRQSVAFWCNPISGHATLYWYQQILGQGPKLLIQFQNNGVVDDSQLPKDRFSAERLKGVDSTLKIQPAKLEDSAVYLCASSLVTGSETQYFGPGTRLLVL.

The rearrangement links TRBV19 to TRBJ2-7; 8 nucleotides line up with TRBD1. V shed 5 bases and J 3 bases; nucleotides not matched to a gene: 3. Germline assignment: CDR1 LNHDA and CDR2 SQIVND (reference sequence). The CDR3 sequence is 13 residues long. The CDR3 loop reads CASSSGQDYEQYF. CDR3 coding DNA: TGTGCCAGTAGTTCGGGACAGGACTACGAGCAGTACTTC. The entire variable domain, with the rest obtained from reference TRBV19 and TRBJ2-7, is as follows: DGGITQSPKYLFRKEGQNVTLSCEQNLNHDAMYWYRQDPGQGLRLIYYSQIVNDFQKGDIAEGYSVSREKKESFPLTVTSAQKNPTAFYLCASSSGQDYEQYFGPGTRLTVT.

This chain joins TRBV7-2 and TRBJ2-3; no definite D call. The V gene's germline CDR1 is SGHTA and CDR2 FQGNSA. V lost 5 bases to trimming and J lost 10 bases, with 19 bases between them. The CDR3 sequence is 14 residues long. In nucleotides, the CDR3 is TGTGCCAGCAGCACCTCGCCAGGTTGGGATGCGCAGTATTTT. This codes for CASSTSPGWDAQYF.

J is TRBJ1-1 and V is TRBV7-9, with D unclear. Germline assignment: CDR1 SEHNR and CDR2 FQNEAQ (reference sequence). This CDR3 contains 13 residues. Trimming took 2 bases from V and 3 from J, leaving 7 bases between them. CDR3 in DNA: TGTGCCAGCAGCTTACATGGTGACACTGAAGCTTTCTTT. Its protein product is CASSLHGDTEAFF.

In this sample, this clone turned up once. The genes are TRBV5-1 and TRBJ2-7; no definite D call. The V end was cut by 3 bases, the J end by 2 bases, with 12 bases between. CDR3 length: 14 amino acids. Per the germline V gene, CDR1 is SGHRS and CDR2 is YFSETQ. The DNA for the CDR3 is TGCGCCAGCAGCTGGAACACAGACCCCTACGAGCAGTACTTC. The encoded protein is CASSWNTDPYEQYF.

The genes are TRBV6-1 and TRBJ1-2; no clear D. Germline assignment: CDR1 MNHNS and CDR2 SASEGT. CDR3 length equals 13 residues. Trimming stripped 8 bases from V and 10 bases from J, with 20 bases between. CDR3 sequence: CASSPPQAGNYTF. CDR3 nucleotide sequence: TGTGCCAGCTCCCCACCCCAGGCAGGAAACTACACCTTC.

This rearrangement joins TRBV5-1 to TRBJ1-6; perhaps TRBD1 as D (6 bases). The V gene lost 0 bases and the J gene lost 4 bases, with 11 bases spanning the gap. The germline V gene encodes CDR1 SGHRS and CDR2 YFSETQ. The CDR3 runs to 16 residues. This chain's CDR3 is CASSLGRDKYNSPLHF. CDR3 coding DNA: TGCGCCAGCAGCTTGGGGCGGGACAAGTATAATTCACCCCTCCACTTT.

The rearrangement uses TRBV5-1 and TRBJ1-1; D is unclear. The length of the CDR3 is 16 residues. V shed 0 bases and J shed 1 base, with 13 bases lying between them. In germline, CDR1 is SGHRS, CDR2 YFSETQ. DNA of the CDR3: TGCGCCAGCAGCTTGGAGTGGCGGTCCCGGAACACTGAAGCTTTCTTT. This encodes CASSLEWRSRNTEAFF.

The chain has TRBV7-9 and TRBJ2-7; 12 positions match TRBD2. Trimming cost V 5 bases and J 1 base; bases outside gene matches: 6. From germline, CDR1 is SEHNR and CDR2 FQNEAQ (reference sequence). The CDR3 is 16 residues long. Here the CDR3 reads CASSPSSGGESYEQYF. The CDR3 DNA follows: TGTGCCAGCAGCCCATCTAGCGGGGGGGAGTCCTACGAGCAGTACTTC.

The V and J genes are TRBV9 and TRBJ1-2; tentative D call: TRBD1 (5 bases). V lost 0 bases to trimming and J lost 4 bases, with 16 bases between them. Germline V gene sequence: CDR1 SGDLS, CDR2 YYNGEE. The CDR3 consists of 16 residues. The DNA of the CDR3 is TGTGCCAGCAGCGTAGGGGACCCCCAAGCCGGCTATGGCTACACCTTC. Amino acids: CASSVGDPQAGYGYTF.

The chain uses TRBV13 and TRBJ1-2, with TRBD1 matching 7 bases. Germline V gene data show CDR1 as PRHDT and CDR2 as FYEKMQ (reference sequence). The CDR3 has 15 residues. V dropped 0 bases and J dropped 5; count of bases not matched to a gene: 6. The CDR3 nucleotides are TGTGCCAGCAGCTTAGGGGGGACAGCTCTTTATGGCTACACCTTC. It is translated as CASSLGGTALYGYTF.